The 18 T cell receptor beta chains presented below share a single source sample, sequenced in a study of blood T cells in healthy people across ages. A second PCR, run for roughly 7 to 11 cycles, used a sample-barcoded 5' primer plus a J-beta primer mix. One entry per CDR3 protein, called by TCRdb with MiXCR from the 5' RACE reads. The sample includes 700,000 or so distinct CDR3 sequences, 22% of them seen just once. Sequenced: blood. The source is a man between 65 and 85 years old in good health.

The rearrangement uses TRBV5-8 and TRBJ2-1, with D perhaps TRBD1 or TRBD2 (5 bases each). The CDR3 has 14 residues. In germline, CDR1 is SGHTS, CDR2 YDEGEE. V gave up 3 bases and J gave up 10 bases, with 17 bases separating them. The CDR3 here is CASSYRDLRFEQFF. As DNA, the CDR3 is TGTGCCAGCAGCTACCGGGACCTTCGTTTCGAGCAGTTCTTC.

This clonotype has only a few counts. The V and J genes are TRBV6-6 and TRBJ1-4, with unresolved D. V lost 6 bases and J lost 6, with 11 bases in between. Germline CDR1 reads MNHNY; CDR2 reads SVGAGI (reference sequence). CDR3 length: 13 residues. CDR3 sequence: CASSRIKDEKLFF. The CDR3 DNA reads TGTGCCAGCAGCCGAATCAAGGATGAAAAACTGTTTTTT.

CDR3 sequence reads: CASTPGAQGIYEQYF. CDR3 in DNA: TGCGCCAGCACCCCGGGAGCACAGGGGATCTACGAGCAGTACTTC. The chain joins TRBV5-1 to TRBJ2-7; D may be TRBD1 (7 bases). With 6 bases removed from V and 3 bases from J, the gap between germline ends came to 19 bases. The length of the CDR3 is 15 residues. CDR1 is SGHRS and CDR2 is YFSETQ in the germline V gene.

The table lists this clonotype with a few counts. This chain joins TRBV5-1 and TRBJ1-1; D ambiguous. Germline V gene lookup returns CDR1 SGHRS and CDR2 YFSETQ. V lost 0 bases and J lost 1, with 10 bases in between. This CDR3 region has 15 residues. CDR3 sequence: CASSLVTVTNTEAFF. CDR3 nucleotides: TGCGCCAGCAGCTTGGTTACCGTTACGAACACTGAAGCTTTCTTT.

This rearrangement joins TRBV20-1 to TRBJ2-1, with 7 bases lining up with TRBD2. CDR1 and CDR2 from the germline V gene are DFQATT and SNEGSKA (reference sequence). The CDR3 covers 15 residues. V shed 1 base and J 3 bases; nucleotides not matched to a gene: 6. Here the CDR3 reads CSARVGTKLYNEQFF. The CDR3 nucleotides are TGCAGTGCTAGAGTGGGGACTAAACTCTACAATGAGCAGTTCTTC.

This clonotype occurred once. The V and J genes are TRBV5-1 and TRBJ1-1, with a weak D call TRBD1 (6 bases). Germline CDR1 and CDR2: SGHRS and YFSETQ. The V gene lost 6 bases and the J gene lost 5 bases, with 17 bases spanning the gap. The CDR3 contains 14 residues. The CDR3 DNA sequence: TGCGCCAGCATGTATTCAGGGGATGGGACTGAAGCTTTCTTT. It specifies CASMYSGDGTEAFF.

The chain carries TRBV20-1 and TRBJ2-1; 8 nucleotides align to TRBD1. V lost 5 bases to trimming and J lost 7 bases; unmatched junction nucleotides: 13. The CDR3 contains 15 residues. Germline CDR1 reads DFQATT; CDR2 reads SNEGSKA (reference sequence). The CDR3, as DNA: TGCAGTGCTTCGGCGAGGCCAGGGGGCAAGAATGAGCAGTTCTTC. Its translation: CSASARPGGKNEQFF.

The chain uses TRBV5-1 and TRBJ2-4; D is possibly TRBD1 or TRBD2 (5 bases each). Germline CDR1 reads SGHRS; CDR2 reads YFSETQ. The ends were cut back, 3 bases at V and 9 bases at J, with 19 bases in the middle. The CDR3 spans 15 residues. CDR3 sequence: CASSSPSEGLGIQYF. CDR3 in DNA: TGCGCCAGCAGCTCCCCCTCCGAGGGGCTTGGCATTCAGTACTTC.

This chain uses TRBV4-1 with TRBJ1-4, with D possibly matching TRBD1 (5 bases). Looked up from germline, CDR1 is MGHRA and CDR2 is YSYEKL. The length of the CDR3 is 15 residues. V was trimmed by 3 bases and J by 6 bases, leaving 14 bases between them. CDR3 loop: CASSHDHGGDEKLFF. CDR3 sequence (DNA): TGCGCCAGCAGCCACGATCATGGAGGGGATGAAAAACTGTTTTTT.

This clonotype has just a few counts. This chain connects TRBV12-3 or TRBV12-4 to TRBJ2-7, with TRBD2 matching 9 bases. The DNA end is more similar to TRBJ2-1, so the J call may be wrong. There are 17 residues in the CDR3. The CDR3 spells CASRGWASGNLRNEQFF. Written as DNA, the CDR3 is TGTGCCAGCAGAGGGTGGGCTAGCGGGAATTTGAGAAATGAGCAGTTCTTC.

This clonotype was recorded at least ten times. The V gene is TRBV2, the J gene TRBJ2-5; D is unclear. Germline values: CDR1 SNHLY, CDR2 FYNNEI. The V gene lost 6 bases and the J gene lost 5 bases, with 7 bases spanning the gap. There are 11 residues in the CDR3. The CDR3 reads CASSVRETQYF. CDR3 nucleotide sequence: TGTGCCAGCAGCGTTCGGGAGACCCAGTACTTC.

CDR3 protein: CSARDRVKSTDTQYF. The CDR3 nucleotides read TGCAGTGCTAGGGACAGGGTGAAGTCCACAGATACGCAGTATTTT. This sequence joins TRBV20-1 and TRBJ2-3, with TRBD1 matching over 8 bases. The junction had 7 bases not matched to a gene; V was cut back by 3 bases and J by 2 bases. The CDR3 has 15 amino acids. Germline V lookup: CDR1 DFQATT, CDR2 SNEGSKA (reference sequence).

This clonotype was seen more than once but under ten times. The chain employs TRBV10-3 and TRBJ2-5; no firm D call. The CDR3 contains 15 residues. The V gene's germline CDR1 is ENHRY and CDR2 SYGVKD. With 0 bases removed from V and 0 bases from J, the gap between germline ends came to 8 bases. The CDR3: CAISESGRNQETQYF. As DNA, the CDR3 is TGTGCCATCAGTGAGTCAGGGCGTAACCAAGAGACCCAGTACTTC.

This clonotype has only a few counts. The CDR3 loop reads CASSPPSGQGIIADTQYF. DNA for the CDR3: TGTGCCAGCAGCCCCCCCTCGGGACAGGGCATAATCGCAGATACGCAGTATTTT. The rearrangement uses TRBV12-3 or TRBV12-4 and TRBJ2-3; 9 bases align to TRBD1. V shed 6 bases and J 4 bases; nucleotides not matched to a gene: 17. CDR3 size: 18 residues.

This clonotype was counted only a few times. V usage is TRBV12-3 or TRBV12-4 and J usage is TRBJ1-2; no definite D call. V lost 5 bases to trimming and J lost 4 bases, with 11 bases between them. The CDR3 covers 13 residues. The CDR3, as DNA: TGTGCCAGCAGTACCGGACTAGGCTATGGCTACACCTTC. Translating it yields CASSTGLGYGYTF.

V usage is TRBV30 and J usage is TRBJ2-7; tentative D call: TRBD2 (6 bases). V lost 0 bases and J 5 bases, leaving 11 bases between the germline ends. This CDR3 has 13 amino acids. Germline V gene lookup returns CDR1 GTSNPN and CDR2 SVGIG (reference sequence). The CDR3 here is CAWSVPGVHEQYV. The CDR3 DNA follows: TGTGCCTGGAGTGTACCGGGGGTACACGAGCAGTACGTC.

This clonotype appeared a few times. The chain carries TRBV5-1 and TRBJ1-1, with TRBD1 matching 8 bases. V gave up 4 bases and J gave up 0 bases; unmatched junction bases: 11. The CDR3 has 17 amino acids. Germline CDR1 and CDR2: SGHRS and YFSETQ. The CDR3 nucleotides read TGCGCCAGCAGCCCCGGGGACAGGTGGAGCATGAACACTGAAGCTTTCTTT. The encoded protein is CASSPGDRWSMNTEAFF.

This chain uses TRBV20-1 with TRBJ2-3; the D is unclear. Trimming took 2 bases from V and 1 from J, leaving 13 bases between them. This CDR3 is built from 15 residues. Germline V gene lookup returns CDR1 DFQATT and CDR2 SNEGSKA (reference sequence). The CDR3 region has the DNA TGCAGTGCTAGACCGCTAGAACTCGGCACAGATACGCAGTATTTT. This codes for CSARPLELGTDTQYF.